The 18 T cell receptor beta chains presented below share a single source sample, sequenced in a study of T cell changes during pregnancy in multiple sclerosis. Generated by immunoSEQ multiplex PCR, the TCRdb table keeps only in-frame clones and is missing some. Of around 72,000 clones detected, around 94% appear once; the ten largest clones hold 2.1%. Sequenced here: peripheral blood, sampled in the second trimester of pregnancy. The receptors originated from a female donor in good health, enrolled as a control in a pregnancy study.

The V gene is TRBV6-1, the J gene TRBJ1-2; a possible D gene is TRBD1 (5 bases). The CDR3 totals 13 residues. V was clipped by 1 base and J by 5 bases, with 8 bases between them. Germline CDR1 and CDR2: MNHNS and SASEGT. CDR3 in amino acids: CASSEGGGYGYTF. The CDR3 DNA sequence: TGTGCCAGCAGTGAAGGGGGGGGGTATGGCTACACCTTC.

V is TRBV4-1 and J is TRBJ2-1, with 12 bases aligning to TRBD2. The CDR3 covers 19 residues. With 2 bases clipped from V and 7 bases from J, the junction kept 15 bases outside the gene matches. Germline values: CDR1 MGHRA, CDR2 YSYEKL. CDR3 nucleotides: TGCGCCAGCAGCCAAAGAGATAGGGCTAGCGGGGGGGCCAGTAATGAGCAGTTCTTC. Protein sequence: CASSQRDRASGGASNEQFF.

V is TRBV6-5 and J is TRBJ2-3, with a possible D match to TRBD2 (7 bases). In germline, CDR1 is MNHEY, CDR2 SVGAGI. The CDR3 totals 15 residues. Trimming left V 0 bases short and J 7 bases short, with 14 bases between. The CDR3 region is CASSYSRGPQNTQYF. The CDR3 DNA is TGTGCCAGCAGTTACTCGCGGGGGCCGCAAAATACGCAGTATTTT.

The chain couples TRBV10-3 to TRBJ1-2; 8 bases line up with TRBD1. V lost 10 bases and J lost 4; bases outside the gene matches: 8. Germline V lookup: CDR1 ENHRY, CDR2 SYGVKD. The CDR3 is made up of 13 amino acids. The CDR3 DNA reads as TGTGCCAATAGACAGGGGCTCGGCTATGGCTACACCTTC. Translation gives CANRQGLGYGYTF.

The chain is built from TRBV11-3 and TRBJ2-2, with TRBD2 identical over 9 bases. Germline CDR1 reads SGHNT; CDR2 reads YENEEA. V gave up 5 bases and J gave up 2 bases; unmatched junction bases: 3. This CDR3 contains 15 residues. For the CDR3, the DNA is TGTGCCAGCAGCGGGGGACTAGCTAACACCGGGGAGCTGTTTTTT. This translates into CASSGGLANTGELFF.

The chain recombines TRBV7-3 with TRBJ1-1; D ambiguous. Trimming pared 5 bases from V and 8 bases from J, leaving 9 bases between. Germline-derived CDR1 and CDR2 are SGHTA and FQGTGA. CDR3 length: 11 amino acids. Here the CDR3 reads CASSVTREAFF. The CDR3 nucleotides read TGTGCCAGCAGCGTTACACGCGAAGCTTTCTTT.

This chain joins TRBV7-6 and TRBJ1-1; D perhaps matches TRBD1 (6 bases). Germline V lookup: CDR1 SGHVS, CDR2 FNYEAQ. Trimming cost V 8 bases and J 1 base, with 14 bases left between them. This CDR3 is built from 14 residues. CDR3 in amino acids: CASGAGGRNTEAFF. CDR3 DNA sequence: TGTGCCAGCGGGGCGGGGGGCAGGAACACTGAAGCTTTCTTT.

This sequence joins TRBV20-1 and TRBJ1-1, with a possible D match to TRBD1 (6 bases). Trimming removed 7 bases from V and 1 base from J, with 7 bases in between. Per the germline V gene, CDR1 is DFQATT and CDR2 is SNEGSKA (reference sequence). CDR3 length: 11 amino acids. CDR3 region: CSGQENTEAFF. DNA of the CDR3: TGCAGTGGACAGGAGAACACTGAAGCTTTCTTT.

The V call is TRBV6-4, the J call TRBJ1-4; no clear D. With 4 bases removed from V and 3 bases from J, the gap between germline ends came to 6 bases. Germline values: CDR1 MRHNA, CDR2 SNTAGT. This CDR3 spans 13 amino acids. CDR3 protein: CASSVSANEKLFF. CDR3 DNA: TGTGCCAGCAGTGTCTCCGCTAATGAAAAACTGTTTTTT.

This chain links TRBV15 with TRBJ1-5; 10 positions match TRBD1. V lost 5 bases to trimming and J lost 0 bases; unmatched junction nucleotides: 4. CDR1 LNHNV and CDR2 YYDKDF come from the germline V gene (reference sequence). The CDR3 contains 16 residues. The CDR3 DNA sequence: TGTGCCACCAGCGACAGGGGGCCCTCTAGCAATCAGCCCCAGCATTTT. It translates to CATSDRGPSSNQPQHF.

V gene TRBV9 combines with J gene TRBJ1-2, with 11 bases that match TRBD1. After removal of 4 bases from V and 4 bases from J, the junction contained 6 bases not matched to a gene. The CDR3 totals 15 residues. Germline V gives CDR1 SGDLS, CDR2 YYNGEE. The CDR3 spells CASSPPGQGAYGYTF. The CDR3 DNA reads TGTGCCAGCAGCCCTCCAGGACAGGGGGCCTATGGCTACACCTTC.

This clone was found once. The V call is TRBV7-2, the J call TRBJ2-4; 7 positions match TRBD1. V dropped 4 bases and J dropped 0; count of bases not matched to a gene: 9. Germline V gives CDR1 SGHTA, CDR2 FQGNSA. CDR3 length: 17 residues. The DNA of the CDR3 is TGTGCCAGCAGCTCACGTCGACAGGGTGCAGCCAAAAACATTCAGTACTTC. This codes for CASSSRRQGAAKNIQYF.

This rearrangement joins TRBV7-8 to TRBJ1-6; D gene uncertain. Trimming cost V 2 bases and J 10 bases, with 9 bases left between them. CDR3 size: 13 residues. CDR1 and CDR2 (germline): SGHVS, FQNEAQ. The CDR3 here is CASSLPGESPLHF. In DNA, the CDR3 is TGTGCCAGCAGCTTACCCGGGGAATCACCCCTCCACTTT.

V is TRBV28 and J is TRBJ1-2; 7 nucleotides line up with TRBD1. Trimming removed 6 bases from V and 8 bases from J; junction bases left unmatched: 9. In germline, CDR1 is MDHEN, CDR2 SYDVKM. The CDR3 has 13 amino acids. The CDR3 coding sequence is TGTGCCAGCAGCCGAAGACAGGGTCGAGGCTACACCTTC. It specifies CASSRRQGRGYTF.

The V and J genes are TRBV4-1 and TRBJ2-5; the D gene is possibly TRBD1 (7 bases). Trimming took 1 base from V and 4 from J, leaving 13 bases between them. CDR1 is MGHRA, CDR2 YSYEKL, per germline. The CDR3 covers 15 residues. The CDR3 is CASSQVNRGGETQYF. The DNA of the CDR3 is TGCGCCAGCAGCCAAGTGAACAGGGGAGGAGAGACCCAGTACTTC.

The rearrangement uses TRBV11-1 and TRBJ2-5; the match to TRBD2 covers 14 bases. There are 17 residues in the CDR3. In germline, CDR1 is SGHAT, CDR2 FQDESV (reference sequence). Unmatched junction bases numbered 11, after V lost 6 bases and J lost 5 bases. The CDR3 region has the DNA TGTGCCAGCAGACCCCGACTAGCGGGGGGGCCCGGGGAGACCCAGTACTTC. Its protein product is CASRPRLAGGPGETQYF.

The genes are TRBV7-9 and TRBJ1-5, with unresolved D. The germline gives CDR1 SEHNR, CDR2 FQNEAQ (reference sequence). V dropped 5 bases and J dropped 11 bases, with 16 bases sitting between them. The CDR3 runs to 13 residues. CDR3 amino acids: CASSPYGRGAQHF. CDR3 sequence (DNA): TGTGCCAGCAGCCCCTACGGCCGCGGGGCCCAGCATTTT.

Here the CDR3 DNA reads TGTGCCAGCAGCGTAAGAGGCGGGGAGCTGTTTTTT. Translation: CASSVRGGELFF. V gene TRBV9 combines with J gene TRBJ2-2; D not resolved. Germline-derived CDR1 and CDR2 are SGDLS and YYNGEE. Trimming removed 1 base from V and 7 bases from J, with 5 bases in between. This CDR3 comprises 12 residues.